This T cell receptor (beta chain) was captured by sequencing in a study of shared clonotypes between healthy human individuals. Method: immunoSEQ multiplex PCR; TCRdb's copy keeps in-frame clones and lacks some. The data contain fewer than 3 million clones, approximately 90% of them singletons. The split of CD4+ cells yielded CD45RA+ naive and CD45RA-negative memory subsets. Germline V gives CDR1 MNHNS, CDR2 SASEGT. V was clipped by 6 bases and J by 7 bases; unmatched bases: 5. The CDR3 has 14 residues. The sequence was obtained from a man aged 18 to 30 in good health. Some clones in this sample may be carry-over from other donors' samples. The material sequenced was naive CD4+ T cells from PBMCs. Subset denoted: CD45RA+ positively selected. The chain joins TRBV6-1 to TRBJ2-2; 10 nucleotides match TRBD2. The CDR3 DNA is TGTGCCAGCAGCCTAGCGGGAGTGATCGGGGAGCTGTTTTTT. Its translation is CASSLAGVIGELFF.